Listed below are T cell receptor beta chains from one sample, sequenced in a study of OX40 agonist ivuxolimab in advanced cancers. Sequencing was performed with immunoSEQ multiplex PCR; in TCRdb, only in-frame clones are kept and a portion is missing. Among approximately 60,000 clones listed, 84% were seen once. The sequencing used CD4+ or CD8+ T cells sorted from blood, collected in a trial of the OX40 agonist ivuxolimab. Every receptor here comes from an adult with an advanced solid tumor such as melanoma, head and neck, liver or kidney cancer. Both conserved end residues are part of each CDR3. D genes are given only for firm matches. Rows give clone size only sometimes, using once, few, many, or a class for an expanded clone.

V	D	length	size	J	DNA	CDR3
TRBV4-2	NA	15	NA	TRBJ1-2	TGTGCCAGCAGCCAAGATAGGGACTTTAACTATGGCTACACCTTC	CASSQDRDFNYGYTF
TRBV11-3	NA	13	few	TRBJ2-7	TGTGCCAGCAGCCCATCCGACCGCCCCCAGCAGTACTTC	CASSPSDRPQQYF
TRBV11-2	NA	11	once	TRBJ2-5	TGTGCCAGCAGCCTCACAGGGACCCAGTACTTC	CASSLTGTQYF
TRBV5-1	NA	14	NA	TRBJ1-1	TGCGCCAGCAGCTCACAGGGTTGGAACACTGAAGCTTTCTTT	CASSSQGWNTEAFF
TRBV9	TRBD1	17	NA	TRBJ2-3	TGTGCCAGCAGCGTCTGGACAGGGGAAGCTAGCACAGATACGCAGTATTTT	CASSVWTGEASTDTQYF
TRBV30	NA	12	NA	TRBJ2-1	TGTGCCTGGGTTTCGGAAGGTAATGAGCAGTTCTTC	CAWVSEGNEQFF
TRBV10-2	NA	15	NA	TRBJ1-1	TGCGCCAGCAGTGACCCGGGCACACGGGGCACTGAAGCTTTCTTT	CASSDPGTRGTEAFF
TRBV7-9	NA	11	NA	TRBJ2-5	TGTGCCAGCAGCCCCGACAGGCTGATGTACTTC	CASSPDRLMYF
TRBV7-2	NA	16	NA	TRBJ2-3	TGTGCCAGCAGCTTAGATAGGGGTTGGAGCACAGATACGCAGTATTTT	CASSLDRGWSTDTQYF
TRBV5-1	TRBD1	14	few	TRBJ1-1	TGCGCCAGCAGCCTAGGACAGGGAGTGCCTGAAGCTTTCTTT	CASSLGQGVPEAFF
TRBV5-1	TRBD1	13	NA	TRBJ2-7	TGCGCCAGCAGTCAGGACAGGGTAACTGCGCAGTACTTC	CASSQDRVTAQYF
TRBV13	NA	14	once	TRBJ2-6	TGTGCCAGCAGCTGGAGCTCTGGGGCCAACGTCCTGACTTTC	CASSWSSGANVLTF
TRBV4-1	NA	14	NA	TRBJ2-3	TGCGCCAGCAGCTTACATCGATACACAGATACGCAGTATTTT	CASSLHRYTDTQYF
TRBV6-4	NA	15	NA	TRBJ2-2	TGTGCCAGCAGTACTTCTTCCGCGAACACCGGGGAGCTGTTTTTT	CASSTSSANTGELFF
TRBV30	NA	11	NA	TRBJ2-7	TGTGCCTGGGGGACCTCCTACGAGCGGTACTTC	CAWGTSYERYF
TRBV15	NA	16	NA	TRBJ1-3	TGTGCCACCAGCAGTAGAATTGGGACGGCTGGAAACACCATATATTTT	CATSSRIGTAGNTIYF
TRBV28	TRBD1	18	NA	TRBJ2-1	TGTGCCAGCACCCCACCGGGACAGGGTTATTGGGGTTACAATGAGCAGTTCTTC	CASTPPGQGYWGYNEQFF
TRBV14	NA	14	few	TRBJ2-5	TGTGCCAGCAGCCAAGTGTCACCATGGGAGACCCAGTACTTC	CASSQVSPWETQYF
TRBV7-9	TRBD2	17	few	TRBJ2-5	TGTGCCAGCAGCTTAGGAATACCGGGACTAGCGGGAAAGACCCAGTACTTC	CASSLGIPGLAGKTQYF
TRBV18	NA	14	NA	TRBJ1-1	TGTGCCAGCTCACCACCGGGGCCGAACACTGAAGCTTTCTTT	CASSPPGPNTEAFF